Below are 14 T cell receptor beta chains sequenced from a single sample in a study of T cell clonality in common variable immunodeficiency. Using immunoSEQ multiplex PCR, the repertoire was profiled, and TCRdb retains in-frame clones only, with some absent. This sample comprises approximately 30,000 clones, none seen once only. Sequencing input: peripheral blood mononuclear cells. The receptors shown here come from a person aged 18 to 69 in good health.

This clone was observed many times. From the germline J gene comes the end of the CDR3, since the read stops 3 residues before it. The V and J genes are TRBV20-1 and TRBJ1-2; D is possibly TRBD1 (5 bases). CDR1 is DFQATT, CDR2 SNEGSKA, per germline (reference sequence). With 5 bases removed from V and 5 bases from J, the gap between germline ends came to 15 bases. This CDR3 contains 13 residues. CDR3 residues: CSASDSPGYGYTF. The covered CDR3 bases are TGCAGTGCTTCCGACAGCCCAGGTTATGGC.

As for this clone: Read sequence stops 3 residues before the CDR3 end, and the germline J gene provides the missing end. This chain links TRBV20-1 with TRBJ1-5, with TRBD1 identical over 7 bases. This CDR3 is 16 amino acids long. From germline, CDR1 is DFQATT and CDR2 SNEGSKA (reference sequence). V trimming: 0 bases; J trimming: 2 bases; junction bases outside the gene matches: 7. This chain's CDR3 is CSARDKGARGNQPQHF. The covered CDR3 bases are TGCAGTGCTAGAGATAAGGGGGCGAGAGGCAATCAGCCC.

Details on this clone: A much larger clone sits a single nucleotide away, making a read error possible. The read ends 3 residues early relative to the CDR3; the germline J gene fills the gap. The chain uses TRBV7-3 and TRBJ2-5; 8 bases map to TRBD2. In germline, CDR1 is SGHTA, CDR2 FQGTGA. The CDR3 has 15 amino acids. CDR3 region: CASSPLAGSPDTQYF. The DNA read from the CDR3 is TGTGCCAGCAGCCCCTTAGCGGGGAGCCCAGATACC. The full variable domain, completed using reference TRBV7-3 and TRBJ2-5, is GAGVSQTPSNKVTEKGKYVELRCDPISGHTALYWYRQSLGQGPEFLIYFQGTGAADDSGLPNDRFFAVRPEGSVSTLKIQRTERGDSAVYLCASSPLAGSPDTQYFGPGTRLLVL.

This clone was detected many times. The observed sequence ends 3 residues before the CDR3 terminus, with the missing tail filled in from the germline J gene. The chain recombines TRBV7-6 with TRBJ2-3; D call uncertain. This CDR3 has 14 amino acids. The V end lost 5 bases, the J end lost 0 bases, and 9 bases lay between the germline ends. Germline assignment: CDR1 SGHVS and CDR2 FNYEAQ. The CDR3 sequence is CASSLSLSTDTQYF. Partial CDR3 DNA: TGTGCCAGCAGCCTCTCCCTTAGCACAGATACG.

About this clone: The read stops 3 residues short of the end of the CDR3; the missing end is completed from the germline J gene. The chain combines TRBV7-9 with TRBJ1-1, with D possibly being TRBD1 (5 bases). The germline gives CDR1 SEHNR, CDR2 FQNEAQ (reference sequence). The germline V and J ends were trimmed by 5 bases and 4 bases, with 8 bases remaining between them. The CDR3 sequence is 12 residues long. The CDR3 here is CASSGGITEAFF. Partial CDR3 DNA: TGTGCCAGCAGCGGGGGGATCACTGAA.

This clone was picked up many times. The read stops 3 residues short of the end of the CDR3; the missing end is completed from the germline J gene. The chain is built from TRBV7-2 and TRBJ1-5; 7 bases map to TRBD1. V lost 2 bases, J lost 6 bases, and 7 bases stayed unmatched. CDR3 length: 15 residues. The germline V gene has CDR1 SGHTA and CDR2 FQGNSA. The DNA read from the CDR3 is TGTGCCAGCAGCTTAAGGGGGCTAGAGGGTCAGCCC. It yields the protein CASSLRGLEGQP. The whole CDR3 sequence is CASSLRGLEGQPQHF.

This clone was observed at least ten times. The read terminates 3 residues ahead of where the CDR3 ends, so the germline J gene completes it. The J gene is TRBJ1-5, the V gene TRBV7-9; D unclear. The CDR3 contains 13 residues. Trimming removed 3 bases at V and 5 bases at J, with 8 bases between. CDR1 SEHNR and CDR2 FQNEAQ come from the germline V gene (reference sequence). The CDR3 DNA, read in part, is TGTGCCAGCAGCTTCTCCCCTGATCAGCCC. Its translation: CASSFSPDQP. The entire CDR3 sequence reads CASSFSPDQPQHF. The whole variable domain, remainder taken from reference TRBV7-9 and TRBJ1-5, is DTGVSQNPRHKITKRGQNVTFRCDPISEHNRLYWYRQTLGQGPEFLTYFQNEAQLEKSRLLSDRFSAERPKGSFSTLEIQRTEQGDSAMYLCASSFSPDQPQHFGDGTRLSIL.

The sample holds a few counts of this clone. The read comes to an end 3 residues before the CDR3 does, leaving the germline J gene to fill in the end. The V gene is TRBV5-8, the J gene TRBJ1-1; D gene unclear. Germline loops: CDR1 SGHTS, CDR2 YDEGEE. Between the trimmed V and J ends, which lost 1 base and 1 base, there was a span of 5 bases. This CDR3 comprises 13 residues. The CDR3 spells CASSLWQNTEAFF. The covered CDR3 bases are TGTGCCAGCAGCTTGTGGCAGAACACTGAA.

This clone has a count of ten or more. This sample includes further DNA sequences coding for the same CDR3. CDR3 residues: CASSAGQDYEQYF. CDR3 bases read: TGTGCCAGTAGTGCGGGACAGGACTACGAG. J is TRBJ2-7 and V is TRBV19; TRBD1 matches at 8 bases. Read sequence stops 3 residues before the CDR3 end, and the germline J gene provides the missing end. This CDR3 spans 13 amino acids. V was clipped by 5 bases and J by 3 bases; unmatched bases: 3. Per the germline V gene, CDR1 is LNHDA and CDR2 is SQIVND (reference sequence). Full variable domain (missing parts from reference TRBV19 and TRBJ2-7): DGGITQSPKYLFRKEGQNVTLSCEQNLNHDAMYWYRQDPGQGLRLIYYSQIVNDFQKGDIAEGYSVSREKKESFPLTVTSAQKNPTAFYLCASSAGQDYEQYFGPGTRLTVT.

This clone was seen only a few times. At one end the junction does not follow the germline gene, possibly because of a read error. Read data end 3 residues before the CDR3 end; the end is taken from the germline J gene. The chain has TRBV7-2 and TRBJ2-2; the D gene is possibly TRBD2 (6 bases). CDR1 and CDR2 from the germline V gene are SGHTA and FQGNSA. The CDR3 is 15 residues long. This CDR3 is CASGFLGLPPGELFF. The covered CDR3 bases are TGTGCCAGCGGCTTCTTGGGACTTCCCCCCGGGGAG.

This clone came up many times. The DNA ends 3 residues before the CDR3 does, and the rest of the CDR3 is filled in from the germline J gene. This rearrangement joins TRBV20-1 to TRBJ2-3, with TRBD2 matching over 12 bases. Trimming at V came to 3 bases and at J to 3 bases, leaving 13 bases not matched to a gene. CDR1 DFQATT and CDR2 SNEGSKA come from the germline V gene (reference sequence). The CDR3 is made up of 18 amino acids. CDR3 region: CSARPDARLAGDTDTQYF. CDR3 DNA, as far as it was read: TGCAGTGCTAGGCCGGATGCCCGACTAGCGGGAGATACAGATACG.

Many counts were recorded for this clone. Read data end 3 residues before the CDR3 end; the end is taken from the germline J gene. The genes are TRBV19 and TRBJ1-1, with D maybe TRBD1 (5 bases). The CDR3 has 14 residues. Germline-derived CDR1 and CDR2 are LNHDA and SQIVND (reference sequence). Deletions cut 4 bases from V and 1 base from J, with 10 bases between. This CDR3 is CASSTDTGNTEAFF. Partial CDR3 DNA: TGTGCCAGTAGTACCGACACAGGGAACACTGAA.

This clone was observed many times. The read terminates 3 residues ahead of where the CDR3 ends, so the germline J gene completes it. This chain uses TRBV7-6 with TRBJ2-7; no clear D. V lost 1 base, J lost 2 bases, and 3 bases lay in between. The CDR3 has 12 residues. Germline CDR1 SGHVS, CDR2 FNYEAQ. CDR3 amino acids: CASSLDTYEQYF. The sequenced part of the CDR3 DNA is TGTGCCAGCAGCTTAGATACCTACGAG. The whole variable domain, filled in from reference TRBV7-6 and TRBJ2-7, reads GAGVSQSPRYKVTKRGQDVALRCDPISGHVSLYWYRQALGQGPEFLTYFNYEAQQDKSGLPNDRFSAERPEGSISTLTIQRTEQRDSAMYRCASSLDTYEQYFGPGTRLTVT.

This clone was recorded at least ten times. The CDR3 end falls 3 residues outside the read, so it is completed with the germline J gene. The chain is built from TRBV5-1 and TRBJ1-1; no clear D. Germline CDR1 SGHRS, CDR2 YFSETQ. Trimming took off 0 bases at V and 1 base at J, with 10 bases between the two ends. The CDR3 contains 15 residues. Incomplete CDR3 DNA: TGCGCCAGCAGCTTGGCCGCGGAGGCGAACACTGAA. Translation: CASSLAAEANTE. The entire CDR3 sequence reads CASSLAAEANTEAFF.